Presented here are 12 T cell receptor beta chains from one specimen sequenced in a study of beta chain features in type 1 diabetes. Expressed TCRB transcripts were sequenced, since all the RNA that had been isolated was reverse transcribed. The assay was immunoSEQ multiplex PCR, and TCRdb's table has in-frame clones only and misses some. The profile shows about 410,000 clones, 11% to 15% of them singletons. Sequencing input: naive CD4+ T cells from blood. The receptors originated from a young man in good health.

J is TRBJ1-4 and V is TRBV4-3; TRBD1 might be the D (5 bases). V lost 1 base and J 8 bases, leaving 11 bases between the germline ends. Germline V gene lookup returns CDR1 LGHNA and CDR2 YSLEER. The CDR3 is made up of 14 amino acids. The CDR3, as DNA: TGCGCCAGCAGCCAAGGCAGGGTGGGAGAAAAACTGTTTTTT. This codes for CASSQGRVGEKLFF.

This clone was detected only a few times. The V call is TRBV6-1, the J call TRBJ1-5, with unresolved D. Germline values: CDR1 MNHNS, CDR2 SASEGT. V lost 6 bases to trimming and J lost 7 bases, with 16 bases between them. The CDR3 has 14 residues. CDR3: CASSAGPGGQPQHF. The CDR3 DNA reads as TGTGCCAGCAGCGCCGGTCCCGGAGGACAGCCCCAGCATTTT.

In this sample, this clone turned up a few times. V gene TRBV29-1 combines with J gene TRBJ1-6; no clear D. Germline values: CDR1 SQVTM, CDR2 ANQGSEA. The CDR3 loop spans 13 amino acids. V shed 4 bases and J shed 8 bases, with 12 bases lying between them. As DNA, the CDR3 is TGCAGCGTTGGCCTTAAACCGGATTCACCCCTCCACTTT. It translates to CSVGLKPDSPLHF.

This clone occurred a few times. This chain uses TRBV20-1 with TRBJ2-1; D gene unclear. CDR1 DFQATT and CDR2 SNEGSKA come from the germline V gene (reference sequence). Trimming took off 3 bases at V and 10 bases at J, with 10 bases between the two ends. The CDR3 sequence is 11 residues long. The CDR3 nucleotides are TGCAGTGCTAGTCCCCCTTGGGAGCAGTTCTTC. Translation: CSASPPWEQFF.

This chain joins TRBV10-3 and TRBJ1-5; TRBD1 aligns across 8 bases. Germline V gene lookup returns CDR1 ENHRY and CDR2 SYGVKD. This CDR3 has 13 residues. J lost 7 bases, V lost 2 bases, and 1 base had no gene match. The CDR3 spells CAISEQGAQPQHF. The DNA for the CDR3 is TGTGCCATCAGTGAGCAGGGGGCACAGCCCCAGCATTTT.

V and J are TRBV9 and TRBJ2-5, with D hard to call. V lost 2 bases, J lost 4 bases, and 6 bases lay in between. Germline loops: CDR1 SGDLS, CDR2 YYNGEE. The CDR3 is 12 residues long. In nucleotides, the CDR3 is TGTGCCAGCAGCGTTCAAGGAGAGACCCAGTACTTC. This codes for CASSVQGETQYF. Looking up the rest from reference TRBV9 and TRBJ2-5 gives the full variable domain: DSGVTQTPKHLITATGQRVTLRCSPRSGDLSVYWYQQSLDQGLQFLIQYYNGEERAKGNILERFSAQQFPDLHSELNLSSLELGDSALYFCASSVQGETQYFGPGTRLLVL.

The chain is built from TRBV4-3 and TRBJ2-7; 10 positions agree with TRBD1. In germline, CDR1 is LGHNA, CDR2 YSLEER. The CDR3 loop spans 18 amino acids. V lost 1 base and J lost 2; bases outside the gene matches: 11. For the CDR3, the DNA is TGCGCCAGCAGCCAAGCGGACAGGGGGTCGGGGAGAGCCTACGAGCAGTACTTC. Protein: CASSQADRGSGRAYEQYF.

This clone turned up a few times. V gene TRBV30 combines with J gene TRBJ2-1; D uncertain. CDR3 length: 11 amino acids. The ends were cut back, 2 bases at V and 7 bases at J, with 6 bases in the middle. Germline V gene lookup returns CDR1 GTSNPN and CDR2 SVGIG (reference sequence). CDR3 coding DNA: TGTGCCTGGAGTCCAATGAATGAGCAGTTCTTC. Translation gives CAWSPMNEQFF.

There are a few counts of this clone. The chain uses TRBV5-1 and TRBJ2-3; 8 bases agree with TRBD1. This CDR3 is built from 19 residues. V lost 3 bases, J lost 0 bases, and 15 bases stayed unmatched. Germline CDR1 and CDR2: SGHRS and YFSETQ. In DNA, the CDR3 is TGCGCCAGCAGCTACTACCGCCGGACAGGGCAAAAAAGCACAGATACGCAGTATTTT. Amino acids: CASSYYRRTGQKSTDTQYF.

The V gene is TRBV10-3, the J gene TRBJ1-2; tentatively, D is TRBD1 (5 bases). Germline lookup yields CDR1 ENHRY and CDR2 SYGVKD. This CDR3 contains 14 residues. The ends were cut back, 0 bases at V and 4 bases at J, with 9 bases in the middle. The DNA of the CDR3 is TGTGCCATCAGTGAGTCCCGGGACGGCTATGGCTACACCTTC. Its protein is CAISESRDGYGYTF.

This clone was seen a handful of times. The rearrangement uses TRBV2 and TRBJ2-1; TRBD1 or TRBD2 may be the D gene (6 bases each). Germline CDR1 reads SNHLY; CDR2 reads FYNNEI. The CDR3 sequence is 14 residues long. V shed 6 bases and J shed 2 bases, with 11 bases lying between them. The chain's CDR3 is CASREGVPYNEQFF. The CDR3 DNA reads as TGTGCCAGCAGGGAGGGGGTCCCCTACAATGAGCAGTTCTTC.

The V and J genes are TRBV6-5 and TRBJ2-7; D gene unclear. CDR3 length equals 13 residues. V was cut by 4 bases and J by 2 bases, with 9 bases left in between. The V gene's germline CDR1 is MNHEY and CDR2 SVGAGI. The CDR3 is CASSSPATYEQYV. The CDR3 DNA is TGTGCCAGCAGTTCCCCAGCAACCTACGAGCAGTACGTC.